The 27 T cell receptor beta chains in this list originate from one sample, sequenced in a study of blood T cell repertoires in COVID-19. Here immunoSEQ multiplex PCR was the method, and the copy in TCRdb shows in-frame clones only, minus some. Of about 260,000 clones listed, roughly nine tenths were seen once; the top ten hold around 9%. Sequenced material: peripheral blood. These receptors came from a man between 35 and 55 years old with active or convalescent COVID-19.

The chain links TRBV5-8 to TRBJ2-7; 7 bases map to TRBD1. The CDR3 runs 15 residues. Trimming took 2 bases from V and 3 from J; bases not matched to a gene: 8. Per germline, CDR1 SGHTS and CDR2 YDEGEE. CDR3 in amino acids: CASSFRDSGIYEQYF. The CDR3 bases are TGTGCCAGCAGCTTTAGGGACAGCGGAATCTACGAGCAGTACTTC.

The chain uses TRBV5-4 and TRBJ2-1; possibly TRBD2 for D (6 bases). Germline V gene lookup returns CDR1 SGHNT and CDR2 YYREEE (reference sequence). The CDR3 runs 11 residues. With 4 bases removed from V and 10 bases from J, the gap between germline ends came to 9 bases. The CDR3 protein is CASSKEGEQFF. CDR3 coding DNA: TGTGCCAGCAGCAAGGAGGGGGAGCAGTTCTTC.

The rearrangement uses TRBV7-2 and TRBJ1-1; D remains unclear. The CDR3 is made up of 14 amino acids. Trimming removed 1 base at V and 1 base at J, with 7 bases between. From germline, CDR1 is SGHTA and CDR2 FQGNSA. The DNA for the CDR3 is TGTGCCAGCAGCTTAGTTATCGGGAACACTGAAGCTTTCTTT. It yields the protein CASSLVIGNTEAFF.

J is TRBJ2-1 and V is TRBV30, with 7 positions matching TRBD2. J lost 3 bases, V lost 5 bases, and 13 bases had no gene match. This CDR3 comprises 16 residues. Looked up from germline, CDR1 is GTSNPN and CDR2 is SVGIG (reference sequence). CDR3 sequence: CAWALPGTKNYNEQFF. CDR3 sequence (DNA): TGTGCCTGGGCTCTACCCGGGACTAAAAACTACAATGAGCAGTTCTTC. The complete variable domain, with remaining parts taken from reference TRBV30 and TRBJ2-1, reads SQTIHQWPATLVQPVGSPLSLECTVEGTSNPNLYWYRQAAGRGLQLLFYSVGIGQISSEVPQNLSASRPQDRQFILSSKKLLLSDSGFYLCAWALPGTKNYNEQFFGPGTRLTVL.

The chain links TRBV5-1 to TRBJ1-2, with D possibly being TRBD1 (5 bases). CDR3 length equals 13 residues. V dropped 0 bases and J dropped 3 bases, with 6 bases sitting between them. CDR1 and CDR2 from the germline V gene are SGHRS and YFSETQ. The CDR3 DNA reads as TGCGCCAGCAGCTTGGGGGGCGACTATGGCTACACCTTC. Translating gives CASSLGGDYGYTF.

V usage is TRBV3-1 (or the pseudogene TRBV3-2) and J usage is TRBJ1-5, with D possibly being TRBD1 (5 bases). Trimming removed 0 bases from V and 9 bases from J, with 12 bases in between. The CDR3 spans 14 residues. The V gene's germline CDR1 is LGHDT and CDR2 YNNKEL (reference sequence). CDR3 nucleotides: TGTGCCAGCAGCCAAGATGACAGCCAGCCGCCCCAGCATTTT. Translating it yields CASSQDDSQPPQHF.

The rearrangement links TRBV3-1 (or the pseudogene TRBV3-2) to TRBJ2-3, with D possibly being TRBD2 (5 bases). The germline V gene has CDR1 LGHDT and CDR2 YNNKEL (reference sequence). This CDR3 is 17 amino acids long. V was pared by 0 bases and J by 5 bases, with 18 bases between. CDR3 DNA: TGTGCCAGCAGCCAAGAGGCATTCCGGGATCTCCAAGATACGCAGTATTTT. Protein sequence: CASSQEAFRDLQDTQYF.

This clone was found a few times. The chain has TRBV13 and TRBJ2-2; no definite D call. Germline V lookup: CDR1 PRHDT, CDR2 FYEKMQ (reference sequence). Deletions cut 2 bases from V and 4 bases from J, with 8 bases between. This CDR3 region has 14 residues. CDR3: CASSLQRLTGELFF. CDR3 DNA sequence: TGTGCCAGCAGCTTACAGCGTCTCACCGGGGAGCTGTTTTTT.

V and J are TRBV5-1 and TRBJ2-5; TRBD1 matches at 7 bases. V shed 1 base and J 8 bases; nucleotides not matched to a gene: 14. The germline V gene encodes CDR1 SGHRS and CDR2 YFSETQ. The CDR3 is made up of 16 amino acids. CDR3 region: CASSLRGGASEETQYF. The CDR3 DNA reads as TGCGCCAGCAGCTTGAGAGGGGGCGCTTCGGAGGAAACCCAGTACTTC. Filled out from reference TRBV5-1 and TRBJ2-5, the complete variable domain reads KAGVTQTPRYLIKTRGQQVTLSCSPISGHRSVSWYQQTPGQGLQFLFEYFSETQRNKGNFPGRFSGRQFSNSRSEMNVSTLELGDSALYLCASSLRGGASEETQYFGPGTRLLVL.

This clone occurred a few times. The V gene is TRBV5-1, the J gene TRBJ2-7; 7 bases are shared with TRBD1. The CDR3 totals 16 residues. V gave up 4 bases and J gave up 6 bases; unmatched junction bases: 16. CDR1 and CDR2 (germline): SGHRS, YFSETQ. CDR3 region: CASSLGTDGTASEQYF. In DNA form, the CDR3 reads TGCGCCAGCAGCCTTGGCACTGACGGGACAGCCAGCGAGCAGTACTTC.

V usage is TRBV6-5 and J usage is TRBJ2-7, with 7 nucleotides matching TRBD2. Germline CDR1 and CDR2: MNHEY and SVGAGI. The CDR3 extends over 13 amino acids. The J segment lost 3 bases and the V segment lost 6 bases, leaving 5 bases of the junction unmatched. CDR3 nucleotides: TGTGCCAGCAGGCGGGGGACCAACTACGAGCAGTACTTC. This sequence encodes CASRRGTNYEQYF.

There are a few counts of this clone. The chain links TRBV9 to TRBJ2-1; D is ambiguous. Germline lookup yields CDR1 SGDLS and CDR2 YYNGEE. The CDR3 runs to 13 residues. Trimming stripped 4 bases from V and 6 bases from J, with 11 bases between. The CDR3 here is CASSRPSFNEQFF. DNA for the CDR3: TGTGCCAGCAGCCGTCCCAGTTTCAATGAGCAGTTCTTC.

This clone came up a few times. The V and J genes are TRBV4-1 and TRBJ2-7, with no clear D. The CDR3 contains 15 residues. The ends were cut back, 0 bases at V and 0 bases at J, with 9 bases in the middle. Germline V gene lookup returns CDR1 MGHRA and CDR2 YSYEKL. CDR3: CASSQERVPSYEQYF. CDR3 coding DNA: TGCGCCAGCAGCCAAGAACGGGTACCCTCCTACGAGCAGTACTTC.

The V gene is TRBV6-6, the J gene TRBJ2-1; D might be TRBD1 (7 bases). The germline V and J ends were trimmed by 10 bases and 4 bases, with 14 bases remaining between them. Germline V gene data show CDR1 as MNHNY and CDR2 as SVGAGI (reference sequence). This CDR3 spans 13 amino acids. CDR3 sequence: CATTRGEYNEQFF. CDR3 bases: TGTGCCACGACCAGGGGGGAGTACAATGAGCAGTTCTTC.

The CDR3 is CASSFEDTEAFF. The CDR3 region has the DNA TGTGCCAGCAGCTTCGAGGACACTGAAGCTTTCTTT. V and J are TRBV7-9 and TRBJ1-1; D unclear. Per the germline V gene, CDR1 is SEHNR and CDR2 is FQNEAQ (reference sequence). This CDR3 is 12 amino acids long. V lost 3 bases and J 3 bases, leaving 5 bases between the germline ends.

This clone was recorded only once. The chain joins TRBV24-1 to TRBJ1-2, with a weak D call TRBD1 (5 bases). CDR3 size: 17 residues. Trimming cost V 3 bases and J 7 bases, with 23 bases left between them. Germline values: CDR1 KGHDR, CDR2 SFDVKD. DNA of the CDR3: TGTGCCACCAGTGATGGAGGGACGGACGATCTTAGAGGTGGCTACACCTTC. This gives the protein CATSDGGTDDLRGGYTF.

This chain joins TRBV12-2 and TRBJ1-4; TRBD1, as called in the table, went unchecked against the DNA. TRBV12-2 is assigned pseudogene status. The CDR3 length is 20 residues. The CDR3 loop is CASRPDEDRAGHKSNEKLFF. For the CDR3, the DNA is TGTGCAAGTCGTCCAGATGAGGACAGGGCAGGACATAAGAGTAATGAAAAACTGTTTTTT.

The chain is built from TRBV30 and TRBJ1-2; TRBD1 matches at 9 bases. This CDR3 is 16 amino acids long. V lost 4 bases to trimming and J lost 4 bases; unmatched junction nucleotides: 13. In germline, CDR1 is GTSNPN, CDR2 SVGIG (reference sequence). This CDR3 is CAWTPGQGVGFYGYTF. For the CDR3, the DNA is TGTGCCTGGACCCCGGGACAGGGAGTGGGTTTCTATGGCTACACCTTC.

This clone was seen a handful of times. This chain uses TRBV29-1 with TRBJ2-2, with D possibly TRBD1 on 6 matching bases. V dropped 5 bases and J dropped 4 bases, with 17 bases sitting between them. CDR3 size: 15 residues. Germline V gene sequence: CDR1 SQVTM, CDR2 ANQGSEA. In nucleotides, the CDR3 is TGCAGCGTTCGAGGCGCTAGGGGGAGCACCGGGGAGCTGTTTTTT. Amino acid sequence: CSVRGARGSTGELFF.

This chain uses TRBV7-2 with TRBJ2-7, with unresolved D. Germline V gives CDR1 SGHTA, CDR2 FQGNSA. V lost 1 base and J lost 5, with 12 bases in between. This CDR3 contains 14 residues. CDR3 coding DNA: TGTGCCAGCAGCTTAGAAGTCAGGCGACACGAGCAGTACTTC. This sequence encodes CASSLEVRRHEQYF.

The chain recombines TRBV7-2 with TRBJ2-3; 8 bases match TRBD2. V lost 5 bases and J lost 7; bases outside the gene matches: 14. The germline V gene has CDR1 SGHTA and CDR2 FQGNSA. CDR3 length equals 16 residues. CDR3 coding DNA: TGTGCCAGCAGCCTCGGGAGGGCTATTTCGGGGAATACGCAGTATTTT. Its translation: CASSLGRAISGNTQYF.

The chain combines TRBV7-2 with TRBJ1-5; no reliable D call. The ends were cut back, 2 bases at V and 3 bases at J, with 11 bases in the middle. This CDR3 region has 15 residues. Germline-derived CDR1 and CDR2 are SGHTA and FQGNSA. DNA for the CDR3: TGTGCCAGCAGCTTACTGAGGGATCACAATCAGCCCCAGCATTTT. Translated, it gives CASSLLRDHNQPQHF.

V is TRBV5-6 and J is TRBJ2-5, with D tentatively TRBD1 (6 bases). The V and J ends lost 2 bases and 4 bases respectively, with 9 bases between them. The CDR3 length is 13 residues. Germline values: CDR1 SGHDT, CDR2 YYEEEE. The DNA of the CDR3 is TGTGCCAGCAGCTTTACAGGGAGAGAGACCCAGTACTTC. Its translation: CASSFTGRETQYF.

This clone was picked up one time. The chain uses TRBV28 and TRBJ2-5, with 12 bases fitting TRBD1. Germline V lookup: CDR1 MDHEN, CDR2 SYDVKM. The CDR3 runs to 15 residues. V lost 3 bases to trimming and J lost 5 bases; unmatched junction nucleotides: 4. The CDR3 sequence: CASSFWDRGLETQYF. The CDR3 DNA reads as TGTGCCAGCAGTTTCTGGGACAGGGGGCTTGAGACCCAGTACTTC.

The chain recombines TRBV4-1 with TRBJ2-2; D possibly corresponds to TRBD1 (5 bases). Per the germline V gene, CDR1 is MGHRA and CDR2 is YSYEKL. V lost 2 bases to trimming and J lost 6 bases, with 13 bases between them. This CDR3 has 15 residues. The CDR3 region has the DNA TGCGCCAGCAGCCAATCCCGGACACACGCCGGGGAGCTGTTTTTT. Amino acids: CASSQSRTHAGELFF.

This clone was seen once. The J gene is TRBJ2-3, the V gene TRBV4-2; 10 nucleotides agree with TRBD1. The CDR3 is made up of 15 amino acids. The trim removed 4 bases at V and 4 bases at J, leaving 5 bases unmatched. CDR1 and CDR2 from the germline V gene are LGHNA and YNFKEQ. The CDR3 loop is CASSRPDRGPDTQYF. CDR3 DNA: TGTGCCAGCAGCCGACCCGACAGGGGGCCAGATACGCAGTATTTT.

V is TRBV3-1 (or the pseudogene TRBV3-2) and J is TRBJ2-5; perhaps TRBD1 as D (6 bases). The CDR3 has 15 amino acids. V lost 2 bases to trimming and J lost 3 bases, with 13 bases between them. Germline CDR1 and CDR2: LGHDT and YNNKEL (reference sequence). For the CDR3, the DNA is TGTGCCAGCAGCCAAAGAGCTCACAGGGAAGAGACCCAGTACTTC. It translates to CASSQRAHREETQYF.